Listed below are T cell receptor beta chains from one sample, sequenced in a study of cytomegalovirus exposure and HLA in healthy donors. Generated by immunoSEQ multiplex PCR, the TCRdb table keeps only in-frame clones and is missing some. This listing includes 60,000 to 70,000 clones. Sequencing used PBMCs. The receptors shown here come from a boy younger than 18 in good health and CMV-seronegative. CDR3s include the opening cysteine and the closing phenylalanine or tryptophan. The D gene is left open where the match is weak.

j_call,d_call,v_call,cdr3_nt,cdr3_aa
TRBJ1-2,TRBD1,TRBV19,TGTGCCAGTATTAAGGGACAGGGCGCTAACTATGGCTACACCTTC,CASIKGQGANYGYTF
TRBJ2-3,NA,TRBV5-4,TGTGCCAGCAGCCCGGAGGGGTTGCCTAGCACAGATACGCAGTATTTT,CASSPEGLPSTDTQYF
TRBJ2-2,NA,TRBV29-1,TGCAGCGCTTACAAAGGGACAAACACCGGGGAGCTGTTTTTT,CSAYKGTNTGELFF
TRBJ2-3,NA,TRBV10-1,TGCGCCAGCAGTGAAAGGCCCTCGACTAGAGATACGCAGTATTTT,CASSERPSTRDTQYF
TRBJ1-5,NA,TRBV5-6,TGTGCCAGCAGTTTAGGACAGATCGATCAGCCCCAGCATTTT,CASSLGQIDQPQHF
TRBJ1-1,NA,TRBV6-5,TGTGCCACCAGACGAACCGGGAACACTGAAGCTTTCTTT,CATRRTGNTEAFF
TRBJ2-1,TRBD2,TRBV11-2,TGTGCCAGCAGCTTAGTCCACGGGGGGGTAAATGAGCAGTTCTTC,CASSLVHGGVNEQFF
TRBJ1-1,NA,TRBV7-3,TGTGCCAGCAGCTTCGGGGGTAGCACTGAAGCTTTCTTT,CASSFGGSTEAFF
TRBJ2-7,TRBD2,TRBV27,TGTGCCAGCAGTTCCATAGCGGGGGGGCCCTACGAGCAGTACTTC,CASSSIAGGPYEQYF
TRBJ1-1,NA,TRBV5-1,TGCGCCAGCAGCTTGGGGACAGTAAGTTCCGAAGCTTTCTTT,CASSLGTVSSEAFF
TRBJ2-7,TRBD1,TRBV25-1,TGTGCCAGCAGTGAAGGGGACAGGGCCCGTCCCTACGAGCAGTACTTC,CASSEGDRARPYEQYF
TRBJ2-7,TRBD2,TRBV7-8,TGTGCCAGCAGCACTTCTAGCGGGGGGATCCTATACGAGCAGTACTTC,CASSTSSGGILYEQYF
TRBJ2-1,NA,TRBV11-2,TGTGCCAGCAGTCCAAATCACGGGAGCAATGAGCAGTTCTTC,CASSPNHGSNEQFF
TRBJ2-7,NA,TRBV10-3,TGTGCCATCCTCGGGCAGGGTAACGAGCAGTACTTC,CAILGQGNEQYF
TRBJ2-3,NA,TRBV19,TGTGCCAGTAGCAACTACGCGGGACTTACAGATACGCAGTATTTT,CASSNYAGLTDTQYF
TRBJ1-5,NA,TRBV5-1,TGCGCCAGCAGCTTAAGCGGGGGCGGCAATCAGCCCCAGCATTTT,CASSLSGGGNQPQHF
TRBJ2-2,TRBD1,TRBV19,TGTGCCAGTAAGGGACAGGGGGCACGAAACACCGGGGAGCTGTTTTTT,CASKGQGARNTGELFF
TRBJ1-6,NA,TRBV29-1,TGCAGCGTTTCCCCGACTTATGGATCACCCCTCCACTTT,CSVSPTYGSPLHF
TRBJ1-1,TRBD1,TRBV5-1,TGCGCCAGCAGCTTGGGACAGGGGGGTCTCGACACTGAAGCTTTCTTT,CASSLGQGGLDTEAFF
TRBJ2-1,TRBD2,TRBV5-1,TGCGCCAGCAGCGGGACTAGCGGCGACAATGAGCAGTTCTTC,CASSGTSGDNEQFF
TRBJ1-2,TRBD1,TRBV6-1,TGTGCCAGCAGAAGGACAGGGAAAAGGGATGGCTACACCTTC,CASRRTGKRDGYTF
TRBJ2-5,TRBD2,TRBV6-1,TGTGCCAGCAGTGGATTGACTAGCGGAGGCCAAGAGACCCAGTACTTC,CASSGLTSGGQETQYF
TRBJ2-7,NA,TRBV5-8,TGTGCCAGCAGCTTGACACGATCCTACGAGCAGTACTTC,CASSLTRSYEQYF
TRBJ1-3,NA,TRBV5-5,TGTGCCAGCAGTCGATCGGGTTTCGAAGGTGGAAACACCATATATTTT,CASSRSGFEGGNTIYF
TRBJ1-1,NA,TRBV27,TGTGCCAGCAGCCAAACAGGGAACACTGAAGCTTTCTTT,CASSQTGNTEAFF
TRBJ2-1,NA,TRBV29-1,TGCAGCGTAGTGAGGGGGATCGATGAGCAGTTCTTC,CSVVRGIDEQFF
TRBJ1-6,NA,TRBV30,TGTGCCTGCAGGAATACAGGGTTCTATAATTCACCCCTCCACTTT,CACRNTGFYNSPLHF
TRBJ1-2,NA,TRBV19,TGTGCCAGTAGTGAAGGCCCGGGGGGTAACTATGGCTACACCTTC,CASSEGPGGNYGYTF
TRBJ1-5,NA,TRBV30,TGTGCCTGGAGTGGGGGCCCGGACTATAGCAATCAGCCCCAGCATTTT,CAWSGGPDYSNQPQHF
TRBJ2-7,TRBD2,TRBV19,TGTGCCAGTACCCAGGCGCGGGGGGCGGGATACGAGCAGTACTTC,CASTQARGAGYEQYF
TRBJ2-2,NA,TRBV14,TGTGCCAGCAGCCAAGTAAGAGGGTACACCGGGGAGCTGTTTTTT,CASSQVRGYTGELFF
TRBJ2-7,NA,TRBV7-2,TGTGCCAGCAGCACCCCGGGGGACAGCTCCTACGAGCAGTACTTC,CASSTPGDSSYEQYF
TRBJ2-1,NA,TRBV6-4,TGTGCCAGCAGTGACTCTCGGGTGAATGAGCAGTTCTTC,CASSDSRVNEQFF
TRBJ2-2,TRBD2,TRBV29-1,TGCAGTGCACTAGCGGGGAACACCGGGGAGCTGTTTTTT,CSALAGNTGELFF
TRBJ2-7,NA,TRBV28,TGTGCCAGCAGTCGCCATGATACTGACTACGAGCAGTACTTC,CASSRHDTDYEQYF
TRBJ2-2,NA,TRBV7-3,TGTGCCAGCAGCCCACAGGTGAACACCGGGGAGCTGTTTTTT,CASSPQVNTGELFF
TRBJ2-7,NA,TRBV5-1,TGCGCCAGCAGCTCGGCCGGCGGGTTCAACGAGCAGTACTTC,CASSSAGGFNEQYF
TRBJ1-2,NA,TRBV30,TGTGCCTGGAGTGCCATGACTGGGTATGGCTACACCTTC,CAWSAMTGYGYTF
TRBJ1-1,NA,TRBV18,TGTGCCAGCTCACCATCAACAGGAAGGAACACTGAAGCTTTCTTT,CASSPSTGRNTEAFF
TRBJ2-2,NA,TRBV19,TGTGCCAGTAGTATAGGGTGGAGAACACCCGGGGAGCTGTTTTTT,CASSIGWRTPGELFF
TRBJ2-1,TRBD2,TRBV18,TGTGCCAGCTCCCAAGGGGAGGGCTCCTACAATGAGCAGTTCTTC,CASSQGEGSYNEQFF